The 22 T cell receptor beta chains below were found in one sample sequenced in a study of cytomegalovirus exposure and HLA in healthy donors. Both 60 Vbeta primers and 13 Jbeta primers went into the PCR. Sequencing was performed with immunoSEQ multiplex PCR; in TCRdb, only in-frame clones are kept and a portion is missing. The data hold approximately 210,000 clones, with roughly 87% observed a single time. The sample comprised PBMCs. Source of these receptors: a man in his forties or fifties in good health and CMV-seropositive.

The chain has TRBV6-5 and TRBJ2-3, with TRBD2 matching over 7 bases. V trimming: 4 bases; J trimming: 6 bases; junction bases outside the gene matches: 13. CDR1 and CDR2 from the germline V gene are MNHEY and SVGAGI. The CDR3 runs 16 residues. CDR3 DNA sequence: TGTGCCAGCAGTTTAAGACTAGCCCGCGTGGGGGATACGCAGTATTTT. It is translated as CASSLRLARVGDTQYF.

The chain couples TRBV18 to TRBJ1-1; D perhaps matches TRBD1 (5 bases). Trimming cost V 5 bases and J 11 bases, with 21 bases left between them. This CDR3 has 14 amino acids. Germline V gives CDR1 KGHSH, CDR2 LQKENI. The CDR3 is CASSASSPGGRAFF. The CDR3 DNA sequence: TGTGCCAGCTCAGCATCCTCCCCGGGGGGGAGGGCTTTCTTT.

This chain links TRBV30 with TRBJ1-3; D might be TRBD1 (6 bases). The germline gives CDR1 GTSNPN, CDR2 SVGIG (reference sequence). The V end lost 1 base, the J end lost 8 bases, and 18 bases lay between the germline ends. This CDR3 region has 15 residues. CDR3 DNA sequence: TGTGCCTGGAGTGCCTCGCAGGGGCCGTGGGACACCATATATTTT. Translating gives CAWSASQGPWDTIYF. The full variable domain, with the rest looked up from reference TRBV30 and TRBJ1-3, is SQTIHQWPATLVQPVGSPLSLECTVEGTSNPNLYWYRQAAGRGLQLLFYSVGIGQISSEVPQNLSASRPQDRQFILSSKKLLLSDSGFYLCAWSASQGPWDTIYFGEGSWLTVV.

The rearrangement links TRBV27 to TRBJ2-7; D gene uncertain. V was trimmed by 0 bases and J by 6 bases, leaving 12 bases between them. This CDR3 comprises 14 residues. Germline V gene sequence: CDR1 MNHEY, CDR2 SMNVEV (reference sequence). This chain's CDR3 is CASSLSASGSEQYF. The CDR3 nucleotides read TGTGCCAGCAGTTTATCTGCTAGTGGCTCCGAGCAGTACTTC.

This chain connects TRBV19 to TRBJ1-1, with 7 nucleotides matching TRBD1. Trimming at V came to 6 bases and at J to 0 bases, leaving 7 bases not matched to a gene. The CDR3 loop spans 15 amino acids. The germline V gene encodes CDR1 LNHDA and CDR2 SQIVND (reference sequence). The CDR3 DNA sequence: TGTGCCAGTAGGCTTTTGGGACAGATGAACACTGAAGCTTTCTTT. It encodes CASRLLGQMNTEAFF. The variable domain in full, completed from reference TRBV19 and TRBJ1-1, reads DGGITQSPKYLFRKEGQNVTLSCEQNLNHDAMYWYRQDPGQGLRLIYYSQIVNDFQKGDIAEGYSVSREKKESFPLTVTSAQKNPTAFYLCASRLLGQMNTEAFFGQGTRLTVV.

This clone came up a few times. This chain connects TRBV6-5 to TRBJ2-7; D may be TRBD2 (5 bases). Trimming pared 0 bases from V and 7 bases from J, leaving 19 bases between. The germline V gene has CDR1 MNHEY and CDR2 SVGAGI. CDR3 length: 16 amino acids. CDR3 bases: TGTGCCAGCAGTTACTCTCCCTCCCGGGGTTCAAGGGAGCAGTACTTC. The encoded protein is CASSYSPSRGSREQYF.

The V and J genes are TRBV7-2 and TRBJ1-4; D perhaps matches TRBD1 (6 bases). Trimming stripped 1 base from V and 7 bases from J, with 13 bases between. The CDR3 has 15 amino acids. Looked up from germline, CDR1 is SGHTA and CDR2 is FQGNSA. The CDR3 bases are TGTGCCAGCAGCTTAGTGGGGGGGCGAGGTGAAAAACTGTTTTTT. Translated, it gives CASSLVGGRGEKLFF.

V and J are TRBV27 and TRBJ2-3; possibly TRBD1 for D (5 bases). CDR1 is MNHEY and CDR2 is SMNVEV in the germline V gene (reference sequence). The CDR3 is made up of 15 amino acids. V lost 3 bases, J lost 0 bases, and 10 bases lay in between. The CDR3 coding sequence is TGTGCCAGCAGTTTCAGGGCCCCTAGCACAGATACGCAGTATTTT. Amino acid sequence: CASSFRAPSTDTQYF.

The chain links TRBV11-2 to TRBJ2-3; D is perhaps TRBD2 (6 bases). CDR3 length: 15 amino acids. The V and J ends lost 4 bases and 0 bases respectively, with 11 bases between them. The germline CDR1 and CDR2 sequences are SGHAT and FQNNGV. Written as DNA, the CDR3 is TGTGCCAGCAGCTCCTCCGGGACTAGCACAGATACGCAGTATTTT. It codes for CASSSSGTSTDTQYF.

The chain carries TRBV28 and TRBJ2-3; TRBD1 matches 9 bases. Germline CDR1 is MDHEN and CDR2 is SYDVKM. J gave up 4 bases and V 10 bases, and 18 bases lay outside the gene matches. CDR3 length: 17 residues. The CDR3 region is CATKSRDRAGGADTQYF. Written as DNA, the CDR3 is TGTGCCACCAAGTCCCGGGACAGGGCTGGAGGCGCAGATACGCAGTATTTT.

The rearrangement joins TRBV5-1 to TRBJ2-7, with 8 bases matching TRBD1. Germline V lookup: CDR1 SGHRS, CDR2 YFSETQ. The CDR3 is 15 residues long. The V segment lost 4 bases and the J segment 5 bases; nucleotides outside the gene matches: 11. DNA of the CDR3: TGCGCCAGCAGCAGGAATCGGACAGGGAAACACGAGCAGTACGTC. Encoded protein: CASSRNRTGKHEQYV.

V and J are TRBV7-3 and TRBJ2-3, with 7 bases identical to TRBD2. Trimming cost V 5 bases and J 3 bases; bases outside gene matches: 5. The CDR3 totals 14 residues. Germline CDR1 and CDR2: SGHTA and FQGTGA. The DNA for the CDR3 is TGTGCCAGCAGCCCCGGGGAGGGAACAGATACGCAGTATTTT. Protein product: CASSPGEGTDTQYF.

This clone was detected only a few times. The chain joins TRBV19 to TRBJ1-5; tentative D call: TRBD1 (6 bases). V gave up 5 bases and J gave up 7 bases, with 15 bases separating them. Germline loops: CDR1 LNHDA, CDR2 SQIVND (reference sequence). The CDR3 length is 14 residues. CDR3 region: CASSVARGSQPQHF. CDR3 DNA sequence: TGTGCCAGTAGTGTGGCCAGGGGAAGCCAGCCCCAGCATTTT.

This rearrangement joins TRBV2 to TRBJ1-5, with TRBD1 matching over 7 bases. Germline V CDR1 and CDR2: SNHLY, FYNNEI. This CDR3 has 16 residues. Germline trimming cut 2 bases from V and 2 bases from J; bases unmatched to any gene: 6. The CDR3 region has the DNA TGTGCCAGCAGTGAATGGGAAGGACAGGGCAATCAGCCCCAGCATTTT. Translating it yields CASSEWEGQGNQPQHF.

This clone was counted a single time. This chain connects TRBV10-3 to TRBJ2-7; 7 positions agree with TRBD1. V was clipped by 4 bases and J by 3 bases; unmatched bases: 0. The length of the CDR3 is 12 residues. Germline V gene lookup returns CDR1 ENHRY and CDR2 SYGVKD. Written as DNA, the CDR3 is TGTGCCATCAGTGGGGACAGCTACGAGCAGTACGTC. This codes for CAISGDSYEQYV.

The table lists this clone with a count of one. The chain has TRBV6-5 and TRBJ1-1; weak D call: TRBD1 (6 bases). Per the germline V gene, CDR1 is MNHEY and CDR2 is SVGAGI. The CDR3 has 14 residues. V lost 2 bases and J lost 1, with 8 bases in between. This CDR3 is CASSYAQGNTEAFF. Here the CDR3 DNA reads TGTGCCAGCAGTTACGCACAGGGGAACACTGAAGCTTTCTTT.

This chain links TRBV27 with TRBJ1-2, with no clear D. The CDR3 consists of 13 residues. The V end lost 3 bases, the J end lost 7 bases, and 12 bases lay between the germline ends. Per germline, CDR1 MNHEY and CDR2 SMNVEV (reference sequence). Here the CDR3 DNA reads TGTGCCAGCAGTTTTGGAGGCTTGAGTGGCTACACCTTC. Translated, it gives CASSFGGLSGYTF.

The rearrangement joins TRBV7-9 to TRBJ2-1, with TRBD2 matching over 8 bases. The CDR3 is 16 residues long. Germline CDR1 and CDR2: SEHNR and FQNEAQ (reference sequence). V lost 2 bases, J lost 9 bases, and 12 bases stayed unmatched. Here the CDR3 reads CASSLTRREGKSEQFF. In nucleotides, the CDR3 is TGTGCCAGCAGCTTAACTCGTCGGGAGGGAAAGAGTGAGCAGTTCTTC.

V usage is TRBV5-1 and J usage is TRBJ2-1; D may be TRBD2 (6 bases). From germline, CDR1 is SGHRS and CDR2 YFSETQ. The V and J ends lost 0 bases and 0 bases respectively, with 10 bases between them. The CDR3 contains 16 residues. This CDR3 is CASSLGGGNSYNEQFF. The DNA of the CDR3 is TGCGCCAGCAGCTTGGGTGGCGGGAACTCCTACAATGAGCAGTTCTTC.

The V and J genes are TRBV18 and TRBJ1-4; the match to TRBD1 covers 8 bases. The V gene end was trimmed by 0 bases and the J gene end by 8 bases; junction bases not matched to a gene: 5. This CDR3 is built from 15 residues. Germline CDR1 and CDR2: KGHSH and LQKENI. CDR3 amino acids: CASSPPQGAGEKLFF. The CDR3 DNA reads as TGTGCCAGCTCACCACCGCAGGGGGCGGGAGAAAAACTGTTTTTT.

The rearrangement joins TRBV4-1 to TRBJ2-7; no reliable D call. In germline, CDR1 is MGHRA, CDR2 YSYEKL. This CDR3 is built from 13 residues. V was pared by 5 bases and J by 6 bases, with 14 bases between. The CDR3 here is CASSYQVGREQYF. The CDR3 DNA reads TGCGCCAGCAGCTACCAAGTGGGCCGCGAGCAGTACTTC.

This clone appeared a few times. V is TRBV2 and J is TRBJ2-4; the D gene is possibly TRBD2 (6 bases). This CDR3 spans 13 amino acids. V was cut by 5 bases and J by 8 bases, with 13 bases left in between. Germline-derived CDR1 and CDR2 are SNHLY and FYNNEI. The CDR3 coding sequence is TGTGCCAGCAGTCTAGGGCGGAGGGACATTCAGTACTTC. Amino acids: CASSLGRRDIQYF.